The next 31 T cell receptor beta chains were all read from a single sample in a study of cytomegalovirus exposure and HLA in healthy donors. The PCR used 60 Vbeta and 13 Jbeta primers. TCRdb's table, derived via immunoSEQ multiplex PCR, lists solely in-frame clones and lacks some. This table has under 200,000 clones, around 83% appearing once. Sequencing was done on a sample of PBMCs. The source is a girl aged 2 to 9 in good health and CMV-seropositive.

Concerning this clone: Germline and junction disagree at one end, which may indicate a read error. Other DNA variants within this sample encode the same CDR3. The chain joins TRBV4-1 to TRBJ2-6; D remains ambiguous. The CDR3 spans 18 residues. The germline V gene encodes CDR1 MGHRA and CDR2 YSYEKL. This chain's CDR3 is CASSQVDMGITGANVLTF. In nucleotides, the CDR3 is TGCGCCAGCAGTCAAGTAGACATGGGTATTACTGGGGCCAACGTCCTGACTTTC.

This rearrangement joins TRBV28 to TRBJ2-7, with TRBD2 identical over 9 bases. The germline V gene encodes CDR1 MDHEN and CDR2 SYDVKM. With V trimmed by 5 bases and J by 3 bases, 11 bases remained unmatched. There are 16 residues in the CDR3. The CDR3 spells CASSLPGWREGYEQYF. For the CDR3, the DNA is TGTGCCAGCAGTCTCCCAGGGTGGCGGGAGGGCTACGAGCAGTACTTC.

This chain links TRBV4-2 with TRBJ2-1, with TRBD2 as a possible D gene (6 bases). Trimming left V 1 base short and J 7 bases short, with 14 bases between. This CDR3 comprises 15 residues. CDR1 is LGHNA and CDR2 is YNFKEQ in the germline V gene. CDR3 region: CASSQGSGHANEQFF. CDR3 nucleotide sequence: TGTGCCAGCAGCCAAGGTAGCGGACATGCAAATGAGCAGTTCTTC.

V and J are TRBV2 and TRBJ2-1, with a possible D match to TRBD1 (6 bases). The V and J ends lost 4 bases and 12 bases respectively, with 19 bases between them. The CDR3 runs to 14 residues. The V gene's germline CDR1 is SNHLY and CDR2 FYNNEI. For the CDR3, the DNA is TGTGCCAGCAGTGGTCCCGGAACAGGGAAGGGGCAGTTCTTC. Its translation is CASSGPGTGKGQFF.

The sample holds one count of this clone. V is TRBV5-3 and J is TRBJ2-7, with TRBD2 matching over 15 bases. TRBV5-3 carries the ORF label, with uncertain function. The ends lost 4 bases at V and 5 bases at J; junction bases unmatched: 13. The CDR3 extends over 18 amino acids. CDR3: CARSPGTSGRRGWDEQYF. In DNA form, the CDR3 reads TGTGCCAGAAGCCCCGGGACTAGCGGGAGGCGGGGCTGGGACGAGCAGTACTTC.

This chain links TRBV25-1 with TRBJ2-6; no clear D gene. Deletions cut 6 bases from V and 4 bases from J, with 7 bases between. This CDR3 has 13 residues. The germline gives CDR1 MGHDK, CDR2 SYGVNS. CDR3 amino acids: CASRTRGANVLTF. In DNA, the CDR3 is TGTGCCAGCAGGACACGCGGGGCCAACGTCCTGACTTTC. The full variable domain, with the rest looked up from reference TRBV25-1 and TRBJ2-6, is EADIYQTPRYLVIGTGKKITLECSQTMGHDKMYWYQQDPGMELHLIHYSYGVNSTEKGDLSSESTVSRIRTEHFPLTLESARPSHTSQYLCASRTRGANVLTFGAGSRLTVL.

The rearrangement joins TRBV6-1 to TRBJ2-5; D is unclear. Germline loops: CDR1 MNHNS, CDR2 SASEGT. This CDR3 is 14 amino acids long. The germline V and J ends were trimmed by 4 bases and 2 bases, with 11 bases remaining between them. The CDR3 sequence: CASSASRPQETQYF. CDR3 bases: TGTGCCAGCAGTGCTAGTAGACCACAAGAGACCCAGTACTTC.

The chain links TRBV7-3 to TRBJ2-2; TRBD2 matches 8 bases. J was trimmed by 7 bases and V by 5 bases; bases with no gene match: 12. This CDR3 spans 16 amino acids. Germline CDR1 SGHTA, CDR2 FQGTGA. The CDR3 protein is CASSPRGGSLFGELFF. CDR3 bases: TGTGCCAGCAGCCCCCGGGGGGGAAGTCTATTCGGGGAGCTGTTTTTT.

V gene TRBV4-1 combines with J gene TRBJ2-7; 10 nucleotides agree with TRBD2. The CDR3 spans 19 residues. Germline V gene lookup returns CDR1 MGHRA and CDR2 YSYEKL. V was pared by 1 base and J by 1 base, with 13 bases of the junction left unmatched. DNA of the CDR3: TGCGCCAGCAGCCAAGCTTCCGTGGGGACTAGCGTGAGGTCCTACGAGCAGTACTTC. This sequence encodes CASSQASVGTSVRSYEQYF.

This chain links TRBV4-1 with TRBJ2-2, with 7 bases fitting TRBD1. The CDR3 runs 13 residues. Germline V lookup: CDR1 MGHRA, CDR2 YSYEKL. With 5 bases clipped from V and 7 bases from J, the junction kept 4 bases outside the gene matches. Here the CDR3 DNA reads TGCGCCAGCAGCTGGGGGACAGACGGGGAGCTGTTTTTT. As protein: CASSWGTDGELFF.

The genes are TRBV10-3 and TRBJ2-1; 9 bases map to TRBD2. The germline CDR1 and CDR2 sequences are ENHRY and SYGVKD. The CDR3 consists of 15 residues. The V segment lost 6 bases and the J segment 4 bases; nucleotides outside the gene matches: 7. The CDR3 region has the DNA TGTGCCATCAGCTCGACTAGCGGAGGATACAATGAGCAGTTCTTC. This translates into CAISSTSGGYNEQFF.

The chain combines TRBV25-1 with TRBJ2-5, with 7 bases fitting TRBD2. Germline-derived CDR1 and CDR2 are MGHDK and SYGVNS. Trimming cost V 9 bases and J 1 base; bases outside gene matches: 8. The CDR3 has 14 residues. This CDR3 is CARPGGRCQETQYF. The CDR3 DNA follows: TGTGCCAGGCCGGGGGGAAGGTGCCAAGAGACCCAGTACTTC.

This clone was counted a few times. The chain links TRBV30 to TRBJ1-1, with D unresolved. Germline V gene lookup returns CDR1 GTSNPN and CDR2 SVGIG (reference sequence). The CDR3 sequence is 14 residues long. Trimming shortened V by 3 bases and J by 2 bases, and 13 bases separated the two germline ends. Here the CDR3 DNA reads TGTGCCTGGAGGGGCGGGATATTCAACACTGAAGCTTTCTTT. Its translation: CAWRGGIFNTEAFF.

The chain is built from TRBV29-1 and TRBJ2-7; D ambiguous. The germline V gene encodes CDR1 SQVTM and CDR2 ANQGSEA. The CDR3 extends over 13 amino acids. Trimming removed 4 bases from V and 2 bases from J, with 12 bases in between. CDR3 sequence: CSVGQEATYEQYF. CDR3 DNA: TGCAGCGTTGGTCAAGAAGCCACCTACGAGCAGTACTTC.

A single count supports this clone. The chain couples TRBV27 to TRBJ2-1, with 8 bases lining up with TRBD2. The junction had 6 bases not matched to a gene; V was cut back by 5 bases and J by 6 bases. CDR1 and CDR2 (germline): MNHEY, SMNVEV (reference sequence). This CDR3 region has 14 residues. The CDR3 bases are TGTGCCAGCAGTGGGAAGCGGGAGACCAATGAGCAGTTCTTC. Its protein product is CASSGKRETNEQFF.

This clone was recorded a few times. This chain joins TRBV30 and TRBJ2-7; TRBD2 agrees at 7 bases. V was pared by 1 base and J by 2 bases, with 8 bases of the junction left unmatched. The length of the CDR3 is 15 residues. Germline V lookup: CDR1 GTSNPN, CDR2 SVGIG (reference sequence). The CDR3: CAWSGAGVSPYEQYF. The CDR3, as DNA: TGTGCCTGGAGTGGGGCGGGAGTTAGCCCCTACGAGCAGTACTTC.

The rearrangement joins TRBV5-4 to TRBJ1-1; 7 bases are shared with TRBD1. V was pared by 2 bases and J by 13 bases, with 17 bases of the junction left unmatched. Germline CDR1 and CDR2: SGHNT and YYREEE (reference sequence). The CDR3 length is 15 residues. The CDR3 reads CASSFNGQAQGGYFF. The CDR3 DNA is TGTGCCAGCAGCTTCAATGGACAGGCGCAAGGAGGTTATTTCTTT.

The chain recombines TRBV10-3 with TRBJ2-7; 8 nucleotides line up with TRBD2. From germline, CDR1 is ENHRY and CDR2 SYGVKD. The V and J ends lost 3 bases and 4 bases, in that order; junction bases with no gene match: 11. This CDR3 region has 16 residues. This CDR3 reads CAISDGGGQAWYEQYF. In DNA, the CDR3 is TGTGCCATCAGTGACGGCGGGGGGCAGGCCTGGTACGAGCAGTACTTC.

This chain connects TRBV23-1 to TRBJ2-7; the D gene is possibly TRBD1 (5 bases). TRBV23-1 carries the ORF label, with uncertain function. Trimming took 4 bases from V and 0 from J, leaving 10 bases between them. CDR3 length: 14 amino acids. CDR3 residues: CASSLGRASYEQYF. The CDR3 region has the DNA TGCGCCAGCAGTCTCGGCAGGGCCTCCTACGAGCAGTACTTC.

This chain uses TRBV27 with TRBJ2-2; 7 bases agree with TRBD1. This CDR3 comprises 16 residues. After removal of 4 bases from V and 1 base from J, the junction contained 6 bases not matched to a gene. Germline CDR1 reads MNHEY; CDR2 reads SMNVEV (reference sequence). This chain's CDR3 is CASSWGYRGNTGELFF. The CDR3 DNA reads TGTGCCAGCAGTTGGGGTTACAGGGGGAACACCGGGGAGCTGTTTTTT.

The chain uses TRBV5-1 and TRBJ1-1; 10 nucleotides line up with TRBD1. This CDR3 is built from 15 residues. Trimming cost V 4 bases and J 0 bases; bases outside gene matches: 3. Looked up from germline, CDR1 is SGHRS and CDR2 is YFSETQ. CDR3 loop: CASSPGTGVNTEAFF. The CDR3 DNA reads as TGCGCCAGCAGCCCCGGGACAGGGGTGAACACTGAAGCTTTCTTT.

Only a few counts were recorded for this clone. This chain joins TRBV6-6 and TRBJ2-7, with D possibly matching TRBD1 (6 bases). V dropped 6 bases and J dropped 3 bases, with 18 bases sitting between them. The germline gives CDR1 MNHNY, CDR2 SVGAGI (reference sequence). This CDR3 has 15 amino acids. CDR3: CASSSPTGFHYEQYF. Written as DNA, the CDR3 is TGTGCCAGCAGCTCGCCAACAGGGTTTCACTACGAGCAGTACTTC.

This chain uses TRBV15 with TRBJ1-2; D possibly corresponds to TRBD1 (5 bases). V was shortened by 6 bases and J by 10 bases, with 12 bases between the two germline ends. The CDR3 is made up of 11 amino acids. Germline loops: CDR1 LNHNV, CDR2 YYDKDF (reference sequence). CDR3 in amino acids: CATSGGTVYTF. In DNA, the CDR3 is TGTGCCACCAGTGGCGGGACCGTCTACACCTTC.

The rearrangement links TRBV5-4 to TRBJ2-7, with 7 bases aligning to TRBD2. The V segment lost 6 bases and the J segment 0 bases; nucleotides outside the gene matches: 12. This CDR3 is 16 amino acids long. The germline CDR1 and CDR2 sequences are SGHNT and YYREEE (reference sequence). The CDR3 is CASTLEVAGSSYEQYF. The CDR3 DNA reads as TGTGCCAGCACGCTGGAGGTAGCGGGCTCCTCCTACGAGCAGTACTTC.

The rearrangement links TRBV6-1 to TRBJ2-3; 7 bases align to TRBD2. V gave up 7 bases and J gave up 3 bases; unmatched junction bases: 7. Per germline, CDR1 MNHNS and CDR2 SASEGT. The CDR3 length is 14 residues. CDR3 amino acids: CASNPGLVTDTQYF. The CDR3 DNA follows: TGTGCCAGCAACCCCGGACTAGTAACAGATACGCAGTATTTT.

This chain links TRBV27 with TRBJ2-7, with unresolved D. Trimming took off 6 bases at V and 7 bases at J, with 28 bases between the two ends. CDR3 size: 17 residues. CDR1 is MNHEY, CDR2 SMNVEV, per germline (reference sequence). The CDR3 spells CASSPPTTTLGFREQYF. The CDR3 nucleotides read TGTGCCAGCAGCCCACCGACAACAACGCTCGGCTTCCGGGAGCAGTACTTC.

Comment on this clone: A read error may produce the germline difference seen at one junction end. The CDR3 coding sequence is TGCGCCAGCAGCTTGGACTCCAACAATGAGCAGTTCTTC. Protein: CASSLDSNNEQFF. The chain is built from TRBV5-1 and TRBJ2-1, with D unclear. The CDR3 sequence is 13 residues long. The germline CDR1 and CDR2 sequences are SGHRS and YFSETQ.

This clone was counted only a few times. V is TRBV6-1 and J is TRBJ1-5, with a possible D match to TRBD1 (6 bases). In germline, CDR1 is MNHNS, CDR2 SASEGT. The CDR3 spans 15 residues. The V end was cut by 6 bases, the J end by 0 bases, with 12 bases between. CDR3 sequence (DNA): TGTGCCAGCAGAAACAGGGATTATAGCAATCAGCCCCAGCATTTT. Its protein product is CASRNRDYSNQPQHF.

The rearrangement links TRBV28 to TRBJ2-7; 10 bases are a match to TRBD1. Germline CDR1 reads MDHEN; CDR2 reads SYDVKM. CDR3 length equals 16 residues. With V trimmed by 0 bases and J by 5 bases, 7 bases remained unmatched. The CDR3 reads CASSLWGGDRGHEQYF. The CDR3 DNA follows: TGTGCCAGCAGTTTATGGGGGGGGGACAGGGGTCACGAGCAGTACTTC.

This chain joins TRBV30 and TRBJ2-1, with D unresolved. There are 17 residues in the CDR3. Germline V gene lookup returns CDR1 GTSNPN and CDR2 SVGIG (reference sequence). V gave up 0 bases and J gave up 6 bases, with 21 bases separating them. CDR3 protein: CAWSVRFAVLISNEQFF. The CDR3 nucleotides read TGTGCCTGGAGTGTAAGGTTCGCGGTACTTATTAGCAATGAGCAGTTCTTC. Variable domain in full (rest from reference TRBV30 and TRBJ2-1): SQTIHQWPATLVQPVGSPLSLECTVEGTSNPNLYWYRQAAGRGLQLLFYSVGIGQISSEVPQNLSASRPQDRQFILSSKKLLLSDSGFYLCAWSVRFAVLISNEQFFGPGTRLTVL.

The CDR3 sequence: CASRSHPRTDLAGPYQETQYF. The CDR3, as DNA: TGTGCCAGCAGGTCCCACCCACGCACCGATCTAGCGGGGCCCTACCAAGAGACCCAGTACTTC. V is TRBV14 and J is TRBJ2-5, with 9 nucleotides matching TRBD2. Losses at the gene ends were 6 bases for V and 0 bases for J; bases not matched to a gene: 23. Germline V gives CDR1 SGHDN, CDR2 FVKESK. There are 21 residues in the CDR3.